This T cell receptor beta chain derives from a study of blood T cell repertoires in COVID-19. Looking at the study overall: The United States, Italy and Spain supplied acute and convalescent COVID-19 samples. PBMCs, B-cell-depleted T cells, or T cells were the source of the cDNA or gDNA that made up the material.

Germline V gene data show CDR1 as MNHEY and CDR2 as SMNVEV (reference sequence). The length of the CDR3 is 13 residues. Trimming pared 3 bases from V and 7 bases from J, leaving 10 bases between. Original data processing: Using reference gene primer amplification, nucleated cell counts were estimated. Data came from immunoSEQ multiplex PCR; TCRdb stores just in-frame clones and leaves some out. That table gives V, J and clone size, and the DNA gave D and trimming. The sample includes roughly 180,000 clones, approximately 90% of them seen just once. This clonotype originated in a man in his 70s with active or convalescent COVID-19. The chain is built from TRBV27 and TRBJ1-5; no reliable D call. Sequenced: peripheral blood. CDR3 nucleotides: TGTGCCAGCAGTTTTTCGGGGAACCAGCCCCAGCATTTT. It yields the protein CASSFSGNQPQHF.